One sample yielded the 9 T cell receptor beta chains listed below, sequenced in a study of blood T cell repertoires in COVID-19. Assay used: immunoSEQ multiplex PCR; TCRdb lists only in-frame clones, some missing. Among under 150,000 clones, approximately 80% were seen once, and the ten largest hold around 6.5%. The sequenced sample was PBMCs or T cells enriched from blood (not recorded which). The receptors were sampled from a woman aged 40 to 49 who had recovered from COVID-19.

The V and J genes are TRBV29-1 and TRBJ2-3, with TRBD2 matching over 11 bases. CDR3 length: 18 amino acids. Losses at the gene ends were 0 bases for V and 4 bases for J; bases not matched to a gene: 12. Germline CDR1 reads SQVTM; CDR2 reads ANQGSEA. The CDR3 loop reads CSVEDPVVAGGFADTQYF. In DNA form, the CDR3 reads TGCAGCGTTGAAGATCCGGTGGTAGCGGGAGGGTTCGCAGATACGCAGTATTTT.

The chain recombines TRBV6-5 with TRBJ1-3, with D tentatively TRBD1 (5 bases). Per germline, CDR1 MNHEY and CDR2 SVGAGI. Trimming cost V 6 bases and J 4 bases, with 13 bases left between them. The CDR3 sequence is 14 residues long. The DNA for the CDR3 is TGTGCCAGCAGGGGGGACTCGGCAGGAAACACCATATATTTT. Its protein is CASRGDSAGNTIYF.

J is TRBJ1-2 and V is TRBV5-1, with TRBD1 matching 9 bases. This CDR3 contains 12 residues. The J segment lost 7 bases and the V segment lost 3 bases, leaving 1 base of the junction unmatched. Germline loops: CDR1 SGHRS, CDR2 YFSETQ. CDR3 nucleotide sequence: TGCGCCAGCAGCTCGGACAGGGGTGGCTACACCTTC. Residues: CASSSDRGGYTF.

The V and J genes are TRBV5-4 and TRBJ2-3, with D possibly TRBD2 on 5 matching bases. The length of the CDR3 is 11 residues. Germline CDR1 and CDR2: SGHNT and YYREEE (reference sequence). Trimming cost V 7 bases and J 8 bases, with 11 bases left between them. The CDR3 DNA follows: TGTGCCAGCCTTGGCGCGGGTACGCAGTATTTT. It specifies CASLGAGTQYF.

This clone was seen once. This rearrangement joins TRBV13 to TRBJ1-1; 7 bases line up with TRBD1. The ends lost 1 base at V and 5 bases at J; junction bases unmatched: 4. This CDR3 is 14 amino acids long. Per the germline V gene, CDR1 is PRHDT and CDR2 is FYEKMQ (reference sequence). CDR3 DNA: TGTGCCAGCAGCTTAGACAGGGGCTGGACTGAAGCTTTCTTT. It encodes CASSLDRGWTEAFF.

The chain joins TRBV19 to TRBJ2-3; D is uncertain. Trimming left V 4 bases short and J 4 bases short, with 9 bases between. CDR1 is LNHDA, CDR2 SQIVND, per germline (reference sequence). CDR3 length equals 13 residues. The CDR3 DNA sequence: TGTGCCAGTAGTAAGCCTTCCTCAGATACGCAGTATTTT. Its translation: CASSKPSSDTQYF.

J is TRBJ2-1 and V is TRBV18; D remains ambiguous. The CDR3 sequence is 14 residues long. Germline assignment: CDR1 KGHSH and CDR2 LQKENI. Between the trimmed V and J ends, which lost 0 bases and 7 bases, there was a span of 10 bases. In nucleotides, the CDR3 is TGTGCCAGCTCACCACCGGGCAGGCTTAATGAGCAGTTCTTC. It yields the protein CASSPPGRLNEQFF.

This sequence joins TRBV19 and TRBJ1-5; a possible D gene is TRBD1 (6 bases). The V and J ends lost 1 base and 5 bases respectively, with 12 bases between them. Germline V gene sequence: CDR1 LNHDA, CDR2 SQIVND (reference sequence). The CDR3 length is 15 residues. The CDR3 loop is CASSIVRGVYQPQHF. CDR3 DNA: TGTGCCAGTAGTATAGTCAGGGGAGTTTATCAGCCCCAGCATTTT.

The chain employs TRBV18 and TRBJ2-7; a weak D match, TRBD1 (5 bases). Trimming shortened V by 0 bases and J by 0 bases, and 6 bases separated the two germline ends. CDR1 and CDR2 (germline): KGHSH, LQKENI. The CDR3 covers 14 residues. The DNA for the CDR3 is TGTGCCAGCTCACCACCCACAGGCTCCTACGAGCAGTACTTC. Protein: CASSPPTGSYEQYF.